This is a list of T cell receptor beta chains from one sample in a study of T cell responses to AZD1222 COVID-19 vaccine. Sequencing was performed with immunoSEQ multiplex PCR; in TCRdb, only in-frame clones are kept and a portion is missing. Of about 150,000 clones in the sample, roughly 85% were seen once. The source was peripheral blood, collected on day 0 of AZD1222 vaccination. The receptor set was obtained from an adult in good health. Each CDR3 is given with its conserved first and last residue. The D gene is left open where the match is weak. Rows may omit the clone size; those that give it use once, few, many or a size class.

j_gene: TRBJ1-2; v_gene: TRBV25-1; abundance: NA; d_gene: NA; CDR3aa: CASSYPDGYTF; CDR3nt: TGTGCCAGCAGTTATCCGGATGGCTACACCTTC
j_gene: TRBJ2-1; v_gene: TRBV19; abundance: NA; d_gene: TRBD2; CDR3aa: CASSPLGAGVYNEQFF; CDR3nt: TGTGCCAGTAGCCCTCTAGGAGCGGGGGTTTACAATGAGCAGTTCTTC
j_gene: TRBJ2-2; v_gene: TRBV9; abundance: once; d_gene: TRBD2; CDR3aa: CASSVAMTSGGTTGELFF; CDR3nt: TGTGCCAGCAGCGTAGCTATGACTAGCGGGGGTACAACCGGGGAGCTGTTTTTT
j_gene: TRBJ1-1; v_gene: TRBV5-1; abundance: NA; d_gene: NA; CDR3aa: CASRVSNTEAFF; CDR3nt: TGCGCCAGCAGGGTGTCAAACACTGAAGCTTTCTTT
j_gene: TRBJ2-1; v_gene: TRBV2; abundance: NA; d_gene: NA; CDR3aa: CASSEAGGNNEQFF; CDR3nt: TGTGCCAGCAGTGAAGCGGGGGGCAACAATGAGCAGTTCTTC
j_gene: TRBJ2-3; v_gene: TRBV10-2; abundance: NA; d_gene: NA; CDR3aa: CASSSQGAGDTQYF; CDR3nt: TGCGCCAGCAGCTCGCAGGGTGCAGGAGATACGCAGTATTTT
j_gene: TRBJ2-7; v_gene: TRBV4-1; abundance: NA; d_gene: NA; CDR3aa: CASSQALALSHEQYF; CDR3nt: TGCGCCAGCAGCCAAGCACTAGCCCTTAGCCACGAGCAGTACTTC
j_gene: TRBJ1-1; v_gene: TRBV30; abundance: NA; d_gene: NA; CDR3aa: CAWSLLPNTEAFF; CDR3nt: TGTGCCTGGAGTTTACTACCGAACACTGAAGCTTTCTTT
j_gene: TRBJ2-1; v_gene: TRBV11-2; abundance: NA; d_gene: TRBD2; CDR3aa: CASSLDPGGVSYNEQFF; CDR3nt: TGTGCCAGCAGCTTAGATCCGGGAGGGGTCTCCTACAATGAGCAGTTCTTC
j_gene: TRBJ1-4; v_gene: TRBV3-1/TRBV3-2; abundance: NA; d_gene: NA; CDR3aa: CASSQDWGGGKNEKLFF; CDR3nt: TGTGCCAGCAGCCAAGATTGGGGGGGAGGGAAAAATGAAAAACTGTTTTTT
j_gene: TRBJ1-5; v_gene: TRBV7-9; abundance: NA; d_gene: NA; CDR3aa: CASSLGGGNQPQHF; CDR3nt: TGTGCCAGCAGCTTAGGAGGGGGCAATCAGCCCCAGCATTTT
j_gene: TRBJ1-3; v_gene: TRBV29-1; abundance: NA; d_gene: NA; CDR3aa: CSAQVPGNTIYF; CDR3nt: TGCAGCGCACAGGTCCCTGGAAACACCATATATTTT
j_gene: TRBJ1-5; v_gene: TRBV19; abundance: once; d_gene: NA; CDR3aa: CASYPSGGPRSNQPQHF; CDR3nt: TGTGCCAGTTACCCTTCGGGGGGCCCTCGTAGCAATCAGCCCCAGCATTTT
j_gene: TRBJ2-1; v_gene: TRBV12-3/TRBV12-4; abundance: NA; d_gene: NA; CDR3aa: CASRSYIREQFF; CDR3nt: TGTGCCAGCAGAAGTTATATCCGCGAGCAGTTCTTC
j_gene: TRBJ1-5; v_gene: TRBV6-6; abundance: NA; d_gene: NA; CDR3aa: CASSLEAAGHQPQHF; CDR3nt: TGTGCCAGCAGTTTAGAGGCGGCAGGGCATCAGCCCCAGCATTTT
j_gene: TRBJ2-5; v_gene: TRBV3-1/TRBV3-2; abundance: NA; d_gene: TRBD2; CDR3aa: CASSHEWRGANETQYF; CDR3nt: TGTGCCAGCAGCCATGAATGGCGGGGGGCGAATGAGACCCAGTACTTC
j_gene: TRBJ1-1; v_gene: TRBV19; abundance: NA; d_gene: NA; CDR3aa: CASSIPRGGVNTEAFF; CDR3nt: TGTGCCAGTAGTATCCCGCGGGGGGGCGTGAACACTGAAGCTTTCTTT
j_gene: TRBJ1-6; v_gene: TRBV20-1; abundance: NA; d_gene: NA; CDR3aa: CSASRSAASKLDSPLHF; CDR3nt: TGCAGTGCTAGTCGTTCGGCGGCCTCAAAACTTGATTCACCCCTCCACTTT